The 29 T cell receptor beta chains reported below all come from one sample, sequenced in a study of CD8 T cells in ankylosing spondylitis. In TCRdb, the 5' RACE reads were re-called with MiXCR into one record per CDR3 protein. Of 300,000 to 350,000 distinct CDR3 sequences in the sample, around a tenth were seen once. The specimen sequenced was blood, either unsorted or a sorted T cell fraction (not recorded which). All receptors come from a female donor with ankylosing spondylitis or in good health (not recorded which).

This clonotype was detected a few times. This sequence joins TRBV28 and TRBJ2-3; 8 bases match TRBD1. The CDR3 consists of 14 residues. Per the germline V gene, CDR1 is MDHEN and CDR2 is SYDVKM. V lost 6 bases and J lost 6; bases outside the gene matches: 8. The CDR3 sequence: CASSQGQAADTQYF. In DNA form, the CDR3 reads TGTGCCAGCAGCCAGGGACAGGCGGCGGATACGCAGTATTTT.

This clonotype came up many times. The gene calls are TRBV20-1 and TRBJ2-2, with D maybe TRBD1 (6 bases). The CDR3 contains 15 residues. The V end lost 0 bases, the J end lost 4 bases, and 12 bases lay between the germline ends. Germline V gene lookup returns CDR1 DFQATT and CDR2 SNEGSKA (reference sequence). In DNA, the CDR3 is TGCAGTGCTAGAGATGAGAACAGGGTCACCGGGGAGCTGTTTTTT. It specifies CSARDENRVTGELFF.

This CDR3 is CASSLSGVQFF. CDR3 nucleotide sequence: TGCGCCAGCAGCTTGAGCGGGGTCCAGTTCTTC. The chain joins TRBV5-1 to TRBJ2-1; 7 nucleotides align to TRBD2. After removal of 1 base from V and 13 bases from J, the junction contained 2 bases not matched to a gene. The CDR3 extends over 11 amino acids. Germline V gene sequence: CDR1 SGHRS, CDR2 YFSETQ.

This clonotype has only a few counts. J is TRBJ2-3 and V is TRBV24-1, with 7 bases lining up with TRBD2. There are 16 residues in the CDR3. CDR1 and CDR2 from the germline V gene are KGHDR and SFDVKD. The junction had 11 bases not matched to a gene; V was cut back by 4 bases and J by 5 bases. CDR3 coding DNA: TGTGCCACCAGTGACGGAGCGGGGAGGGCCGGAGATACGCAGTATTTT. It encodes CATSDGAGRAGDTQYF.

This clonotype was found many times. As DNA, the CDR3 is TGCAGCGTTGGGGACAGGACGAACACCGGGGAGCTGTTTTTT. This sequence encodes CSVGDRTNTGELFF. The chain recombines TRBV29-1 with TRBJ2-2; 8 bases match TRBD1. V shed 4 bases, J shed 0 bases, and the junction held 1 base outside the gene matches. The germline V gene encodes CDR1 SQVTM and CDR2 ANQGSEA. The CDR3 extends over 14 amino acids.

This clonotype was counted at least ten times. V gene TRBV24-1 combines with J gene TRBJ2-7; D is unclear. The CDR3 runs 13 residues. V shed 3 bases and J shed 0 bases, with 5 bases lying between them. Germline lookup yields CDR1 KGHDR and CDR2 SFDVKD. The CDR3 sequence is CATSDATSYEQYF. CDR3 DNA: TGTGCCACCAGTGATGCAACCTCCTACGAGCAGTACTTC.

CDR3 coding DNA: TGCGCCAGCGCCTTTTCCAGGGGGGAGCTGTTTTTT. Translating it yields CASAFSRGELFF. V and J are TRBV5-1 and TRBJ2-2; no clear D. V was cut by 7 bases and J by 8 bases, with 12 bases left in between. CDR1 is SGHRS and CDR2 is YFSETQ in the germline V gene. The length of the CDR3 is 12 residues.

In this sample, this clonotype turned up a few times. CDR3 sequence reads: CASSPIGSETHSGNTIYF. The CDR3 region has the DNA TGTGCCAGCTCACCCATCGGCTCAGAGACCCACTCTGGAAACACCATATATTTT. The rearrangement uses TRBV18 and TRBJ1-3; no firm D call. The germline V gene has CDR1 KGHSH and CDR2 LQKENI. Trimming shortened V by 3 bases and J by 0 bases, and 18 bases separated the two germline ends. This CDR3 has 18 residues.

This chain connects TRBV5-1 to TRBJ2-1; no clear D. Germline CDR1 SGHRS, CDR2 YFSETQ. This CDR3 region has 14 residues. V gave up 5 bases and J gave up 2 bases, with 11 bases separating them. The CDR3: CASSSETPYNEQFF. Here the CDR3 DNA reads TGCGCCAGCAGTTCGGAGACCCCCTACAATGAGCAGTTCTTC.

In this sample, this clonotype turned up a few times. The CDR3 DNA reads TGTGCCAGCAGTTTTTATACCTACAATCAGCCCCAGCATTTT. It encodes CASSFYTYNQPQHF. The gene calls are TRBV28 and TRBJ1-5; D gene uncertain. CDR1 and CDR2 from the germline V gene are MDHEN and SYDVKM. The CDR3 runs 14 residues. V was pared by 3 bases and J by 3 bases, with 9 bases between.

In this sample, this clonotype turned up a few times. The chain recombines TRBV15 with TRBJ2-1; 11 nucleotides match TRBD2. Losses at the gene ends were 0 bases for V and 9 bases for J; bases not matched to a gene: 7. Germline CDR1 LNHNV, CDR2 YYDKDF (reference sequence). CDR3 length: 16 amino acids. The CDR3 spells CATSRDLTSGVGEQFF. The CDR3 nucleotides read TGTGCCACCAGCAGAGATCTGACTAGCGGGGTGGGTGAGCAGTTCTTC.

This clonotype was detected many times. The chain couples TRBV20-1 to TRBJ2-2; 9 nucleotides line up with TRBD2. Germline CDR1 is DFQATT and CDR2 is SNEGSKA (reference sequence). Unmatched junction bases numbered 8, after V lost 3 bases and J lost 3 bases. The CDR3 has 16 amino acids. This CDR3 reads CSASAPAGGDTGELFF. The CDR3 bases are TGCAGTGCTAGCGCCCCAGCGGGAGGCGACACCGGGGAGCTGTTTTTT.

The sample holds many counts of this clonotype. The gene calls are TRBV5-1 and TRBJ2-1; no firm D call. Trimming stripped 4 bases from V and 6 bases from J, with 8 bases between. The germline V gene encodes CDR1 SGHRS and CDR2 YFSETQ. The CDR3 runs 12 residues. The CDR3 reads CASSPTGNEQFF. CDR3 DNA sequence: TGCGCCAGCAGCCCAACCGGCAATGAGCAGTTCTTC.

Ten or more counts support this clonotype. The J gene is TRBJ2-1, the V gene TRBV27; either TRBD1 or TRBD2 may supply D (6 bases each). The CDR3 runs 14 residues. Germline V gene lookup returns CDR1 MNHEY and CDR2 SMNVEV (reference sequence). V was trimmed by 3 bases and J by 9 bases, leaving 15 bases between them. The CDR3 DNA reads as TGTGCCAGCAGTTTTCTTGGGGGCGGGGCTGAGCAGTTCTTC. It translates to CASSFLGGGAEQFF.

This clonotype was counted ten times or more. The genes are TRBV7-8 and TRBJ1-3, with D perhaps matching TRBD1 (6 bases). Germline loops: CDR1 SGHVS, CDR2 FQNEAQ. The CDR3 runs 14 residues. V lost 5 bases and J lost 2, with 10 bases in between. CDR3 sequence: CASSERTAGNTIYF. In DNA, the CDR3 is TGTGCCAGCAGCGAACGGACAGCTGGAAACACCATATATTTT.

This clonotype showed up just a few times. The rearrangement uses TRBV18 and TRBJ2-7, with 10 bases matching TRBD2. This CDR3 is built from 15 residues. CDR1 is KGHSH, CDR2 LQKENI, per germline. J gave up 1 base and V 3 bases, and 3 bases lay outside the gene matches. CDR3 protein: CASSPSGRTSYEQYF. The CDR3, as DNA: TGTGCCAGCTCACCTAGCGGGAGGACGTCCTACGAGCAGTACTTC.

The chain links TRBV11-2 to TRBJ1-2; D gene uncertain. Germline CDR1 SGHAT, CDR2 FQNNGV. The CDR3 has 12 residues. V shed 4 bases and J shed 4 bases, with 7 bases lying between them. CDR3 bases: TGTGCCAGCAGCTCCCATCGCTATGGCTACACCTTC. It translates to CASSSHRYGYTF.

This clonotype was seen more than once but under ten times. The rearrangement joins TRBV28 to TRBJ2-5; 8 nucleotides align to TRBD1. Trimming took 5 bases from V and 3 from J; bases not matched to a gene: 8. The CDR3 consists of 15 residues. Looked up from germline, CDR1 is MDHEN and CDR2 is SYDVKM. In nucleotides, the CDR3 is TGTGCCAGCAGTCCACTCCGGGACAGGAAAGAGACCCAGTACTTC. It specifies CASSPLRDRKETQYF.

The chain links TRBV7-9 to TRBJ2-5, with unresolved D. The CDR3 sequence is 15 residues long. Trimming pared 5 bases from V and 5 bases from J, leaving 18 bases between. Per germline, CDR1 SEHNR and CDR2 FQNEAQ (reference sequence). The CDR3 coding sequence is TGTGCCAGCAGCGCCGGATCTCCCTCCAGGGAGACCCAGTACTTC. It is translated as CASSAGSPSRETQYF.

The rearrangement joins TRBV12-3 or TRBV12-4 to TRBJ2-2; D uncertain. This CDR3 region has 12 residues. Between the trimmed V and J ends, which lost 6 bases and 6 bases, there was a span of 8 bases. CDR3 DNA: TGTGCCAGCAGCCGATCGGCCGGGGAGCTGTTTTTT. This codes for CASSRSAGELFF.

The rearrangement joins TRBV5-1 to TRBJ2-7; the D gene is possibly TRBD2 (5 bases). Germline CDR1 SGHRS, CDR2 YFSETQ. The CDR3 sequence is 15 residues long. V gave up 0 bases and J gave up 7 bases, with 17 bases separating them. CDR3 in amino acids: CASSLAVSGPEEQYF. CDR3 nucleotides: TGCGCCAGCAGCTTGGCCGTAAGCGGCCCAGAGGAGCAGTACTTC.

Ten or more counts support this clonotype. The rearrangement joins TRBV18 to TRBJ2-3; D possibly matches TRBD1 or TRBD2 (6 bases each). This CDR3 is built from 17 residues. The ends were cut back, 3 bases at V and 0 bases at J, with 16 bases in the middle. Germline-derived CDR1 and CDR2 are KGHSH and LQKENI. CDR3 coding DNA: TGTGCCAGCTCACCCCCTCTCTGGGGGGCAAGCACAGATACGCAGTATTTT. Translating it yields CASSPPLWGASTDTQYF.

In this sample, this clonotype turned up a few times. The chain employs TRBV20-1 and TRBJ1-6, with 7 bases fitting TRBD1. The ends lost 2 bases at V and 4 bases at J; junction bases unmatched: 5. This CDR3 comprises 15 residues. Germline values: CDR1 DFQATT, CDR2 SNEGSKA (reference sequence). The CDR3 region has the DNA TGCAGTGCTAGACTACAGGGGTCGTATAATTCACCCCTCCACTTT. Its protein is CSARLQGSYNSPLHF.

This clonotype was seen many times. The CDR3 bases are TGCAGTGCGGGGGGGACAGGGGTACAAGAGACCCAGTACTTC. It is translated as CSAGGTGVQETQYF. J is TRBJ2-5 and V is TRBV20-1; 10 bases line up with TRBD1. The CDR3 sequence is 14 residues long. Per germline, CDR1 DFQATT and CDR2 SNEGSKA (reference sequence). Trimming took 6 bases from V and 2 from J; bases not matched to a gene: 6.

This clonotype was detected ten times or more. For the CDR3, the DNA is TGTGCCATCAGTGAGCCCGACCTAGCTAACTATGGCTACACCTTC. It specifies CAISEPDLANYGYTF. This chain connects TRBV10-3 to TRBJ1-2; D is ambiguous. Trimming removed 2 bases at V and 0 bases at J, with 10 bases between. The CDR3 is 15 amino acids. The germline CDR1 and CDR2 sequences are ENHRY and SYGVKD.

The rearrangement uses TRBV12-3 or TRBV12-4 and TRBJ2-3; 9 positions agree with TRBD1. The V and J ends lost 3 bases and 4 bases, in that order; junction bases with no gene match: 5. The CDR3 totals 15 residues. CDR3 nucleotide sequence: TGTGCCAGCAGTTTGGGACAGGGATCGTCAGATACGCAGTATTTT. Its translation: CASSLGQGSSDTQYF.

This clonotype was picked up many times. The chain joins TRBV11-2 to TRBJ2-7, with D possibly matching TRBD2 (5 bases). The CDR3 sequence is 14 residues long. V lost 2 bases, J lost 4 bases, and 12 bases lay in between. Germline CDR1 reads SGHAT; CDR2 reads FQNNGV. CDR3 nucleotides: TGTGCCAGCAGCTTACGGACTCCTGCTTACGAGCAGTACTTC. Translating it yields CASSLRTPAYEQYF.

This clonotype was seen ten or more times. CDR3 loop: CAISGGLAGVIEQFF. The CDR3 DNA sequence: TGTGCCATCAGTGGCGGACTAGCGGGAGTTATTGAGCAGTTCTTC. This chain joins TRBV10-3 and TRBJ2-1, with 13 bases aligning to TRBD2. V lost 4 bases and J lost 9; bases outside the gene matches: 6. CDR1 ENHRY and CDR2 SYGVKD come from the germline V gene. The CDR3 sequence is 15 residues long.

This clonotype was recorded at least ten times. This chain uses TRBV29-1 with TRBJ2-7; D uncertain. Germline assignment: CDR1 SQVTM and CDR2 ANQGSEA. With 4 bases removed from V and 0 bases from J, the gap between germline ends came to 7 bases. The CDR3 is 12 amino acids. The CDR3 is CSVVGFSYEQYF. The CDR3 DNA is TGCAGCGTTGTAGGGTTCTCCTACGAGCAGTACTTC.